Reported below is one T cell receptor beta chain. Profiling relied on immunoSEQ multiplex PCR, and the TCRdb table lists in-frame clones only, not all of them. The sample gives 200,000 to 300,000 clones, 70% to 90% of which show up once; approximately 9.6% is in the top ten. The data were taken from a study of blood T cell repertoires in COVID-19. The wider study: Material from acute and convalescent COVID-19 was sourced from the United States, Italy and Spain.

Germline CDR1 SGHRS, CDR2 YFSETQ. Losses at the gene ends were 0 bases for V and 4 bases for J; bases not matched to a gene: 6. This CDR3 spans 16 amino acids. Recruits, aged about 18 to 90 years, lived in 25 or so US areas. The source material was PBMCs or T cells enriched from blood (not recorded which). The chain links TRBV5-1 to TRBJ1-1, with 10 positions matching TRBD1. The receptor comes from a woman aged 50 to 60 with acute COVID-19. The CDR3: CASSLGWGQGITEAFF. The CDR3 region has the DNA TGCGCCAGCAGCTTGGGTTGGGGACAGGGGATCACTGAAGCTTTCTTT.